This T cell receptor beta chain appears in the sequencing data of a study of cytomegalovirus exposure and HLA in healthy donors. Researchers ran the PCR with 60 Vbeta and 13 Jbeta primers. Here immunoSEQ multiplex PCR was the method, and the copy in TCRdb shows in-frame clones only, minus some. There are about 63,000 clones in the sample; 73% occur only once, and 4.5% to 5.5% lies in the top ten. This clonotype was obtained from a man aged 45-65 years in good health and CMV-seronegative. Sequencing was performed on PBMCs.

CDR3 in amino acids: CASSIKGQGSSYEQYF. The DNA for the CDR3 is TGTGCCAGTAGTATAAAGGGGCAGGGGAGCTCCTACGAGCAGTACTTC. The chain joins TRBV19 to TRBJ2-7; a possible D gene is TRBD1 (6 bases). Trimming took off 2 bases at V and 0 bases at J, with 14 bases between the two ends. Germline-derived CDR1 and CDR2 are LNHDA and SQIVND (reference sequence). The CDR3 length is 16 residues.